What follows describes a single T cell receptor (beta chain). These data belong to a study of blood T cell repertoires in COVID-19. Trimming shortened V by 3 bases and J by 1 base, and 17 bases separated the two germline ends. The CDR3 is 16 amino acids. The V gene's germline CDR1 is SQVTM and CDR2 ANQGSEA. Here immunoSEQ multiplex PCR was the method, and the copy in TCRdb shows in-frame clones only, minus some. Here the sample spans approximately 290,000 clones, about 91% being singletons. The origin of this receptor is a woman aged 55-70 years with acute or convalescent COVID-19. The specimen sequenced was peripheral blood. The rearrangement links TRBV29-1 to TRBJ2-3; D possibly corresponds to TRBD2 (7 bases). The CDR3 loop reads CSVEGVDGGRTDTQYF. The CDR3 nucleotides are TGCAGCGTTGAGGGGGTCGACGGGGGGCGCACAGATACGCAGTATTTT.